The 29 T cell receptor beta chains given below trace back to one sample, sequenced in a study of blood T cell repertoires in COVID-19. Profiled with immunoSEQ multiplex PCR; TCRdb holds only in-frame clones, not every one. Of 210,000 or so clones in the sample, 92% were seen once. Sample: peripheral blood. These receptors originate from a man aged 25-45 years with acute or convalescent COVID-19.

The V call is TRBV11-1, the J call TRBJ1-2; D might be TRBD1 (5 bases). The CDR3 length is 13 residues. Trimming cost V 3 bases and J 6 bases, with 11 bases left between them. The germline V gene has CDR1 SGHAT and CDR2 FQDESV (reference sequence). This CDR3 is CASSLFSRDGYTF. The CDR3 region has the DNA TGTGCCAGCAGCTTGTTTTCCAGGGATGGCTACACCTTC.

The CDR3, as DNA: TGTGCCAGCAGCTTGACTAGCGGGAGAAATGAGCAGTTCTTC. Translating gives CASSLTSGRNEQFF. The chain couples TRBV7-2 to TRBJ2-1; 12 bases align to TRBD2. There are 14 residues in the CDR3. V trimming: 3 bases; J trimming: 7 bases; junction bases outside the gene matches: 1. CDR1 and CDR2 from the germline V gene are SGHTA and FQGNSA.

The DNA of the CDR3 is TGTGCCAGCAGGAGGTGGACAGGGCTCGAGCAGTACTTC. It specifies CASRRWTGLEQYF. The J gene is TRBJ2-7, the V gene TRBV3-1 (or the pseudogene TRBV3-2); 8 bases map to TRBD1. The CDR3 is made up of 13 amino acids. CDR1 is LGHDT and CDR2 is YNNKEL in the germline V gene (reference sequence). After removal of 6 bases from V and 6 bases from J, the junction contained 7 bases not matched to a gene.

This clone was observed a handful of times. This chain links TRBV5-4 with TRBJ2-1; TRBD2 matches 10 bases. The CDR3 covers 12 residues. Germline V lookup: CDR1 SGHNT, CDR2 YYREEE (reference sequence). Losses at the gene ends were 4 bases for V and 15 bases for J; bases not matched to a gene: 7. In nucleotides, the CDR3 is TGTGCCAGCAGCCTCTCTAGCGGGAGTCTGTTCTTC. It codes for CASSLSSGSLFF.

J is TRBJ2-7 and V is TRBV6-5; 9 positions agree with TRBD1. V dropped 7 bases and J dropped 2; count of bases not matched to a gene: 6. The CDR3 totals 14 residues. CDR1 MNHEY and CDR2 SVGAGI come from the germline V gene. As DNA, the CDR3 is TGTGCCAGCAACGCGGGACAGGGCCCCTACGAGCAGTACTTC. Its translation is CASNAGQGPYEQYF.

The chain's CDR3 is CATSVRQGNGELFF. The CDR3, as DNA: TGTGCCACCAGTGTCAGACAGGGTAACGGGGAGCTGTTTTTT. This chain links TRBV24-1 with TRBJ2-2; TRBD1 agrees at 7 bases. CDR3 length: 14 amino acids. After removal of 5 bases from V and 7 bases from J, the junction contained 6 bases not matched to a gene. Germline CDR1 KGHDR, CDR2 SFDVKD.

The rearrangement uses TRBV3-1 (or the pseudogene TRBV3-2) and TRBJ2-5; D gene unclear. The CDR3 runs to 15 residues. Germline CDR1 LGHDT, CDR2 YNNKEL (reference sequence). V lost 3 bases and J 5 bases, leaving 16 bases between the germline ends. CDR3 sequence: CASSQSPSVWETQYF. In DNA, the CDR3 is TGTGCCAGCAGCCAGTCGCCCTCGGTTTGGGAGACCCAGTACTTC.

V usage is TRBV11-2 and J usage is TRBJ2-1; 7 bases are a match to TRBD1. The CDR3 sequence is 13 residues long. The J segment lost 4 bases and the V segment lost 5 bases, leaving 2 bases of the junction unmatched. Per the germline V gene, CDR1 is SGHAT and CDR2 is FQNNGV. Written as DNA, the CDR3 is TGTGCCAGCAGCAGGGACAGATACAATGAGCAGTTCTTC. Translation gives CASSRDRYNEQFF.

The chain recombines TRBV5-6 with TRBJ1-6, with 7 bases matching TRBD1. The CDR3 has 16 residues. CDR1 is SGHDT, CDR2 YYEEEE, per germline. V was pared by 3 bases and J by 2 bases, with 5 bases of the junction left unmatched. CDR3 sequence: CASSSMTGPYNSPLHF. In DNA, the CDR3 is TGTGCCAGCAGCTCCATGACAGGGCCCTATAATTCACCCCTCCACTTT.

This clone was seen a single time. The chain uses TRBV24-1 and TRBJ2-1, with 7 nucleotides matching TRBD2. There are 18 residues in the CDR3. After removal of 0 bases from V and 5 bases from J, the junction contained 12 bases not matched to a gene. Per germline, CDR1 KGHDR and CDR2 SFDVKD. CDR3 residues: CATSDLGWAGVNHNEQFF. CDR3 DNA sequence: TGTGCCACCAGTGATTTGGGTTGGGCGGGAGTAAACCACAATGAGCAGTTCTTC.

The chain links TRBV29-1 to TRBJ1-4; the match to TRBD1 covers 7 bases. The CDR3 is 12 amino acids. V shed 6 bases and J 8 bases; nucleotides not matched to a gene: 6. Germline V gene sequence: CDR1 SQVTM, CDR2 ANQGSEA. CDR3 DNA: TGCAGCGTCAGACAGGGTCGGGAAAAACTGTTTTTT. Translated: CSVRQGREKLFF.

This rearrangement joins TRBV28 to TRBJ2-7; the D gene is possibly TRBD1 (6 bases). Trimming cost V 6 bases and J 5 bases, with 14 bases left between them. The CDR3 length is 13 residues. Germline V gives CDR1 MDHEN, CDR2 SYDVKM. As DNA, the CDR3 is TGTGCCAGCAGGGACAGTAGAACGGACGAGCAGTACTTC. Translating it yields CASRDSRTDEQYF. The full variable domain, its missing parts supplied by reference TRBV28 and TRBJ2-7, is DVKVTQSSRYLVKRTGEKVFLECVQDMDHENMFWYRQDPGLGLRLIYFSYDVKMKEKGDIPEGYSVSREKKERFSLILESASTNQTSMYLCASRDSRTDEQYFGPGTRLTVT.

This clone occurred a few times. V is TRBV6-5 and J is TRBJ1-2; 7 bases line up with TRBD1. Germline V gene sequence: CDR1 MNHEY, CDR2 SVGAGI. Unmatched junction bases numbered 14, after V lost 7 bases and J lost 9 bases. The CDR3 runs 14 residues. CDR3 region: CASTAGQVQWRYTF. The DNA for the CDR3 is TGTGCCAGCACGGCAGGACAGGTTCAATGGCGCTACACCTTC.

The J gene is TRBJ2-1, the V gene TRBV15, with D possibly matching TRBD1 (5 bases). V was cut by 0 bases and J by 1 base, with 10 bases left in between. The CDR3 length is 16 residues. Germline values: CDR1 LNHNV, CDR2 YYDKDF (reference sequence). CDR3 bases: TGTGCCACCAGCAGAGACCCGACAGCATCCTACAATGAGCAGTTCTTC. Its protein is CATSRDPTASYNEQFF.

The V and J genes are TRBV9 and TRBJ2-2; 8 nucleotides align to TRBD2. V gave up 3 bases and J gave up 2 bases; unmatched junction bases: 3. This CDR3 has 15 residues. The germline V gene has CDR1 SGDLS and CDR2 YYNGEE. CDR3 nucleotides: TGTGCCAGCAGCGCAGGACTAGCCAACACCGGGGAGCTGTTTTTT. Translation: CASSAGLANTGELFF.

The chain uses TRBV7-8 and TRBJ1-1; 8 positions match TRBD1. The junction had 6 bases not matched to a gene; V was cut back by 1 base and J by 5 bases. The CDR3 has 15 amino acids. Per the germline V gene, CDR1 is SGHVS and CDR2 is FQNEAQ. The chain's CDR3 is CASSLDGQGSTEAFF. The CDR3 DNA reads TGTGCCAGCAGCTTAGACGGACAGGGATCAACTGAAGCTTTCTTT.

The V and J genes are TRBV27 and TRBJ1-1; D is unresolved. The CDR3 has 15 amino acids. The germline V and J ends were trimmed by 6 bases and 2 bases, with 16 bases remaining between them. Germline CDR1 reads MNHEY; CDR2 reads SMNVEV (reference sequence). DNA for the CDR3: TGTGCCAGCAGGAATATCGGGGAGGGAAACACTGAAGCTTTCTTT. Protein: CASRNIGEGNTEAFF.

This chain connects TRBV3-1 (or the pseudogene TRBV3-2) to TRBJ1-3; no definite D call. CDR3 length: 14 amino acids. Trimming pared 6 bases from V and 2 bases from J, leaving 11 bases between. In germline, CDR1 is LGHDT, CDR2 YNNKEL (reference sequence). This CDR3 is CASSHGVAGNTIYF. CDR3 in DNA: TGTGCCAGCAGTCACGGGGTAGCTGGAAACACCATATATTTT.

J is TRBJ2-7 and V is TRBV27, with 10 positions matching TRBD2. With 6 bases clipped from V and 4 bases from J, the junction kept 6 bases outside the gene matches. There are 14 residues in the CDR3. Germline V gene data show CDR1 as MNHEY and CDR2 as SMNVEV (reference sequence). CDR3 DNA: TGTGCCAGCAGCTCCGGGACTAGCGCTTACGAGCAGTACTTC. It yields the protein CASSSGTSAYEQYF.

This chain connects TRBV28 to TRBJ2-2; D is possibly TRBD2 (5 bases). The V and J ends lost 2 bases and 3 bases respectively, with 16 bases between them. The length of the CDR3 is 17 residues. In germline, CDR1 is MDHEN, CDR2 SYDVKM. CDR3 nucleotides: TGTGCCAGCAGTTTAATCCGGGGTAGAGGCGACACCGGGGAGCTGTTTTTT. Translation gives CASSLIRGRGDTGELFF.

The V gene is TRBV11-1, the J gene TRBJ2-3; D possibly corresponds to TRBD2 (6 bases). Trimming removed 4 bases at V and 1 base at J, with 6 bases between. In germline, CDR1 is SGHAT, CDR2 FQDESV (reference sequence). The CDR3 contains 13 residues. CDR3 sequence: CASSWGGTDTQYF. In DNA form, the CDR3 reads TGTGCCAGCAGCTGGGGGGGCACAGATACGCAGTATTTT.

This chain uses TRBV4-1 with TRBJ1-1; D unresolved. The CDR3 consists of 15 residues. From germline, CDR1 is MGHRA and CDR2 YSYEKL. Trimming stripped 0 bases from V and 10 bases from J, with 18 bases between. This chain's CDR3 is CASSQDPRRLERAFF. The CDR3 DNA reads TGCGCCAGCAGCCAAGATCCGAGACGACTTGAACGAGCTTTCTTT.

In its sample, this clone was seen a few times. J is TRBJ2-3 and V is TRBV9, with 7 bases aligning to TRBD1. This CDR3 is built from 15 residues. Trimming cost V 4 bases and J 4 bases; bases outside gene matches: 9. The germline V gene encodes CDR1 SGDLS and CDR2 YYNGEE. For the CDR3, the DNA is TGTGCCAGCAGCACTGACAGGGTAATGGCAGATACGCAGTATTTT. The encoded protein is CASSTDRVMADTQYF.

The rearrangement uses TRBV6-7 and TRBJ2-2; weak D call: TRBD2 (6 bases). TRBV6-7 falls under the ORF class, with uncertain function. V was trimmed by 8 bases and J by 5 bases, leaving 18 bases between them. The CDR3 runs 15 residues. The CDR3 DNA reads TGTGCCAGCTGGAAGCGGGTTGTAGGTACCGGGGAGCTGTTTTTT. Translation: CASWKRVVGTGELFF.

The rearrangement uses TRBV5-1 and TRBJ2-5; weak D call: TRBD2 (6 bases). CDR3 length equals 12 residues. The germline CDR1 and CDR2 sequences are SGHRS and YFSETQ. Trimming stripped 4 bases from V and 5 bases from J, with 9 bases between. The CDR3: CASSRSGETQYF. The CDR3 region has the DNA TGCGCCAGCAGCCGGAGCGGGGAGACCCAGTACTTC.

This chain links TRBV6-5 with TRBJ1-1, with 9 bases aligning to TRBD1. The J segment lost 1 base and the V segment lost 0 bases, leaving 0 bases of the junction unmatched. The CDR3 covers 15 residues. Germline-derived CDR1 and CDR2 are MNHEY and SVGAGI. The CDR3 region has the DNA TGTGCCAGCAGTTACTCGGACAGGGGGAACACTGAAGCTTTCTTT. It encodes CASSYSDRGNTEAFF.

The rearrangement joins TRBV4-1 to TRBJ1-2; tentatively, D is TRBD1 (5 bases). Germline V gene data show CDR1 as MGHRA and CDR2 as YSYEKL. The CDR3 runs 17 residues. With 1 base removed from V and 4 bases from J, the gap between germline ends came to 19 bases. The CDR3 nucleotides read TGCGCCAGCAGCCAAGGCGGTGGCATGGGGCTGTTCTATGGCTACACCTTC. Translation gives CASSQGGGMGLFYGYTF.

The V gene is TRBV5-5, the J gene TRBJ2-5; tentatively, D is TRBD1 (6 bases). The CDR3 is 15 residues long. Trimming cost V 1 base and J 5 bases, with 15 bases left between them. Germline loops: CDR1 SGHKS, CDR2 YYEKEE (reference sequence). In nucleotides, the CDR3 is TGTGCCAGCAGCTTGTATGTCACAGGGTTGGAGACCCAGTACTTC. Amino acid sequence: CASSLYVTGLETQYF.

Only one count was recorded for this clone. V usage is TRBV28 and J usage is TRBJ2-1; no firm D call. V gave up 7 bases and J gave up 10 bases, with 11 bases separating them. CDR1 is MDHEN, CDR2 SYDVKM, per germline. The CDR3 contains 11 residues. The CDR3 coding sequence is TGTGCCAGCATTAACTCGAGGGAGCAGTTCTTC. Encoded protein: CASINSREQFF.